These T cell receptor beta chains were read from a single sample in a study of T-cell memory formation after mild COVID-19. TCRdb analysed the 5' RACE reads with MiXCR anew, one entry per CDR3 protein. This sample has about 250,000 distinct CDR3 sequences, with 15% to 17% found just once. Sequencing was performed on PBMCs or a T cell subset sorted from them (not recorded which). The receptor source for this set is an adult woman who had mild COVID-19 (a few samples of this study predate the infection). Cell type and time point are not known. CDR3s include the opening cysteine and the closing phenylalanine or tryptophan. D genes are given only for firm matches. Size is omitted from some rows. Given values are once, few, many or a class for expanded clones.

D | J | V | size | CDR3 | DNA
. | TRBJ1-1 | TRBV12-3/TRBV12-4 | . | CASSLGRSTEAFF | TGTGCCAGCAGCCTTGGAAGGAGCACTGAAGCTTTCTTT
. | TRBJ2-1 | TRBV12-3/TRBV12-4 | . | CASSSRVNEQFF | TGTGCCAGCAGTTCCAGGGTCAATGAGCAGTTCTTC
TRBD2 | TRBJ2-1 | TRBV11-3 | many | CASSLDRLAGVNNEQFF | TGTGCCAGCAGCCTAGATCGACTAGCGGGAGTAAACAATGAGCAGTTCTTC
TRBD2 | TRBJ2-1 | TRBV5-1 | . | CATTRGGRADNEQFF | TGCGCCACCACTCGAGGCGGGAGGGCCGACAATGAGCAGTTCTTC
. | TRBJ1-4 | TRBV7-3 | . | CASSSGSRAGNEKLFF | TGTGCCAGCAGTTCAGGTTCCAGGGCCGGTAATGAAAAACTGTTTTTT
TRBD1 | TRBJ2-1 | TRBV18 | few | CASSQKLNIGQEDNEQFF | TGTGCCAGCTCACAAAAATTGAATATTGGACAGGAGGACAATGAGCAGTTCTTC
. | TRBJ1-1 | TRBV11-2 | . | CASTPGGKNTEAFF | TGTGCCAGCACCCCCGGGGGAAAGAACACTGAAGCTTTCTTT
TRBD2 | TRBJ2-1 | TRBV3-1 | few | CASSGRLAGSNEQFF | TGTGCCAGCAGCGGGAGACTAGCGGGAAGCAATGAGCAGTTCTTC
. | TRBJ1-6 | TRBV2 | . | CASSERETVGSPLHF | TGTGCCAGCAGTGAACGCGAGACCGTGGGTTCACCCCTCCACTTT
. | TRBJ1-1 | TRBV5-1 | few | CASSSNSKNTEAFF | TGCGCCAGCAGCTCGAACAGCAAGAACACTGAAGCTTTCTTT
TRBD2 | TRBJ2-1 | TRBV2 | . | CASSEAMGLAYNEQFF | TGTGCCAGCAGTGAAGCAATGGGACTAGCATACAATGAGCAGTTCTTC
. | TRBJ2-2 | TRBV11-2 | . | CASSLDGVRELFF | TGTGCCAGCAGCTTAGATGGGGTCCGGGAGCTGTTTTTT
. | TRBJ1-1 | TRBV19 | . | CASKERQGPEAFF | TGTGCCAGTAAGGAAAGGCAGGGCCCTGAAGCTTTCTTT